The rows below give T cell receptor beta chains drawn from one sample of a study of cytomegalovirus exposure and HLA in healthy donors. Produced via immunoSEQ multiplex PCR; TCRdb's table is partial and in-frame only. The sample lists under 100,000 clones, 65% to 80% occurring once. Sequenced sample: PBMCs. These receptors were taken from a human donor in good health. Both conserved end residues are part of each CDR3. The D gene is left open where the match is weak. Only part of the rows carry a size: once, few, many, or a class if the clone is expanded.

V	D	J	size	DNA	CDR3
TRBV6-5	-	TRBJ1-5	few	TGTGCCAGCAGACCCGGGACACCGTACAATCAGCCCCAGCATTTT	CASRPGTPYNQPQHF
TRBV19	TRBD2	TRBJ2-3	-	TGTGCCAGTAGTATAGCACTAGCGCCAGATACGCAGTATTTT	CASSIALAPDTQYF
TRBV27	TRBD2	TRBJ2-4	-	TGTGCCAGCAGTTTATCGCGGACTAGCGGGAGGATCTTGTGCATTCAGTACTTC	CASSLSRTSGRILCIQYF
TRBV12-5	-	TRBJ2-7	-	TGTGCTAGTGGTTTGGCCCACTCCTACGAGCAGTACTTC	CASGLAHSYEQYF
TRBV7-2	TRBD1	TRBJ2-3	-	TGTGCCAGCAGCCTTCGACAGGGGATAACGCAGTATTTT	CASSLRQGITQYF
TRBV5-6	TRBD2	TRBJ2-1	-	TGTGCCAGCAGCTTGTTAGGGACTAGCGGGGGAGCGACCTACAATGAGCAGTTCTTC	CASSLLGTSGGATYNEQFF
TRBV5-8	-	TRBJ1-4	-	TGTGCCAGCAGCTTGCCCGAGACTAATGAAAAACTGTTTTTT	CASSLPETNEKLFF
TRBV30	TRBD2	TRBJ2-1	-	TGTGCCTGGAGTCCGGCGGGGGGGAGGGGGGGAGAGCAGTTCTTC	CAWSPAGGRGGEQFF
TRBV2	TRBD1	TRBJ1-2	once	TGTGCCAGCAGCCGGGACAGTGCGGGGACCTATGGCTACACCTTC	CASSRDSAGTYGYTF
TRBV5-1	-	TRBJ2-1	-	TGCGCCAGCAGCCCTAATTTTGGGGGAGGCTCCTACAATGAGCAGTTCTTC	CASSPNFGGGSYNEQFF
TRBV19	TRBD2	TRBJ2-2	-	TGTGCCAGTACGGAGCGGGGGAACACCGGGGAGCTGTTTTTT	CASTERGNTGELFF
TRBV18	TRBD1	TRBJ2-5	-	TGTGCCAGCTCACGCGCAGGACAGGCCAAAGAGACCCAGTACTTC	CASSRAGQAKETQYF
TRBV7-9	-	TRBJ2-2	-	TGTTCCAGCAGCCCCTCGGTAGCGTGGAACACCGGGGAGCTGTTTTTT	CSSSPSVAWNTGELFF
TRBV7-9	-	TRBJ2-3	-	TGTGCCAGCAGCTTAGTAGGAGGGGCCCTGGGGGATACGCAGTATTTT	CASSLVGGALGDTQYF
TRBV12-5	-	TRBJ1-5	-	TGTGCTAGTGGGATGAATTCAGGGGTTAGCAATCAGCCCCAGCATTTT	CASGMNSGVSNQPQHF
TRBV2	-	TRBJ1-4	-	TGTGCCAGCAGTGAGGATGGGGGGATTGCTGAAAAACTGTTTTTT	CASSEDGGIAEKLFF
TRBV5-1	TRBD1	TRBJ2-6	-	TGCGCCAGCAGCCCATGGACAGGGGGAAGCTCTGGGGCCAACGTCCTGACTTTC	CASSPWTGGSSGANVLTF
TRBV11-2	-	TRBJ2-6	-	TGTGCCAGCAGCACTCAACGAACTGGGGCCAACGTCCTGACTTTC	CASSTQRTGANVLTF
TRBV6-1	-	TRBJ2-3	-	TGTGCCAGCAGTGGATGGGAGGCGGGGGCCACAGATACGCAGTATTTT	CASSGWEAGATDTQYF
TRBV6-1	TRBD2	TRBJ2-5	-	TGTGCCAGCAGTGAACTAGCGGGGGGGCAAGAGACCCAGTACTTC	CASSELAGGQETQYF
TRBV25-1	TRBD2	TRBJ2-1	-	TGTGCCAGCAGTGAGGCTAGCGGGGGACCCCTTAGAAATGAGCAGTTCTTC	CASSEASGGPLRNEQFF
TRBV7-6	-	TRBJ1-1	many	TGTGCCAGCAGCTTAGAAGGGGGGGCTGAAGCTTTCTTT	CASSLEGGAEAFF
TRBV30	-	TRBJ1-1	-	TGTGCCTGGAGTGTTGTCAGTACTGAAGCTTTCTTT	CAWSVVSTEAFF
TRBV7-9	-	TRBJ2-5	-	TGTGCCAGCAGCGAAGTGAGGGAGACCCAGTACTTC	CASSEVRETQYF
TRBV5-4	-	TRBJ2-2	once	TGTGCCAGCAGCTTGGTTGGCATCGGGGAGCTGTTTTTT	CASSLVGIGELFF
TRBV7-2	TRBD1	TRBJ1-2	-	TGTGCCAGCAGCTTGGACAGGGGCTCTGGCTACACCTTC	CASSLDRGSGYTF
TRBV5-6	-	TRBJ1-6	-	TGTGCCAGCAGCTTGTTGCAGGGAAATTCACCCCTCCACTTT	CASSLLQGNSPLHF
TRBV5-1	-	TRBJ1-6	-	TGCGCCAGCAGCTTGTTTCAGGGGCAGAATTCACCCCTCCACTTT	CASSLFQGQNSPLHF
TRBV19	-	TRBJ1-3	-	TGTGCCAGCCAGGGGCCCTCTGGAAACACCATATATTTT	CASQGPSGNTIYF
TRBV19	-	TRBJ2-3	few	TGTGCCAGTAGTAGGGTGAGGTATACGCAGTATTTT	CASSRVRYTQYF
TRBV29-1	-	TRBJ1-1	-	TGCAGCGCCCTACCGACCGTGGGCTTGGACACTGAAGCTTTCTTT	CSALPTVGLDTEAFF
TRBV4-1	-	TRBJ2-6	-	TGCGCCAGCAGCCAAGCGAGCGACAGACGCTCTGGGGCCAACGTCCTGACTTTC	CASSQASDRRSGANVLTF
TRBV6-5	-	TRBJ1-3	-	TGTGCCAGCAGCCCCCCAGGGGACACCATATATTTT	CASSPPGDTIYF
TRBV12-5	-	TRBJ1-5	-	TGTGCTAGTGGACCGGTTGGCAATCAGCCCCAGCATTTT	CASGPVGNQPQHF
TRBV5-1	TRBD1	TRBJ1-1	-	TGCGCCAGCAGCTCCTTGACAGGGGGGAACACTGAAGCTTTCTTT	CASSSLTGGNTEAFF
TRBV13	-	TRBJ2-7	-	TGTGCCAGCAGCTTATTGTCGGGATCTGGGGTGGAGCAGTACTTC	CASSLLSGSGVEQYF
TRBV6-5	TRBD1	TRBJ1-4	-	TGTGCCAGCAGATCCAGGACAGGGGGAAATGAAAAACTGTTTTTT	CASRSRTGGNEKLFF
TRBV19	TRBD1	TRBJ1-1	-	TGTGCCAGTAGTAGGGGACAGGGTATGAACACTGAAGCTTTCTTT	CASSRGQGMNTEAFF
TRBV30	-	TRBJ1-1	few	TGTGCCTGGGAGAAAGCTTTCTTT	CAWEKAFF
TRBV6-5	-	TRBJ1-1	-	TGTGCCAGCAGGCCACAGGGTTTCGGAATGACTGAAGCTTTCTTT	CASRPQGFGMTEAFF
TRBV2	TRBD1	TRBJ2-2	few	TGTGCCAGCAGCTCCGGGACAGGGAACACCGGGGAGCTGTTTTTT	CASSSGTGNTGELFF
TRBV9	TRBD2	TRBJ2-3	-	TGTGCCAGCAGCGTACTAGCGGGGGTTAAAGATACGCAGTATTTT	CASSVLAGVKDTQYF
TRBV5-6	TRBD2	TRBJ2-5	-	TGTGCCAGCAGCGTCGGACTAGCCACGGAGACCCAGTACTTC	CASSVGLATETQYF
TRBV5-6	TRBD2	TRBJ2-7	-	TGTGCCAGCAGCTTGGCGGGGGGCGAGCAGTACTTC	CASSLAGGEQYF
TRBV6-6	TRBD1	TRBJ1-1	-	TGTGCCAGCAGTTCCAAGGGGACAGCCACTGAAGCTTTCTTT	CASSSKGTATEAFF
TRBV4-1	-	TRBJ2-1	-	TGCGCCAGCAGCCAACTTCGGGCAGGGTCCTACAATGAGCAGTTCTTC	CASSQLRAGSYNEQFF
TRBV5-6	TRBD2	TRBJ2-5	-	TGTGCCAGCAGTAACCGGGGGCCGGGACTAGCTACGGAGACCCAGTACTTC	CASSNRGPGLATETQYF
TRBV6-4	TRBD1	TRBJ1-5	-	TGTGCCAGCAGTGACTCTGGGACAGTTAATAGCAATCAGCCCCAGCATTTT	CASSDSGTVNSNQPQHF
TRBV5-1	TRBD1	TRBJ2-5	few	TGCGCCAGCAGCCCCGGGACAGGGTTCCAAGAGACCCAGTACTTC	CASSPGTGFQETQYF
TRBV5-1	-	TRBJ2-7	-	TGCGCCAGCAGCTTGGGTGGGAGAACCTACGAGCAGTACTTC	CASSLGGRTYEQYF